This TCR beta chain was captured in a study of beta chain features in type 1 diabetes. This CDR3 has 16 amino acids. Losses at the gene ends were 2 bases for V and 7 bases for J; bases not matched to a gene: 7. CDR1 and CDR2 (germline): MGHRA, YSYEKL. General observations from the study: Across patients, naive, central memory and Treg TCRB repertoires exhibited apparently greater similarity than was observed across healthy donors. Moderate yet significant TCRB CDR3 shortening was seen in Type 1 diabetes patients in all four CD4+ subsets. Type 1 diabetes patients had fewer VDJ junction insertions and more deletions.

Expressed TCRB transcripts were sequenced because the entire RNA isolate underwent reverse transcription. TCRdb's table, derived via immunoSEQ multiplex PCR, lists solely in-frame clones and lacks some. The profile shows hundreds of thousands of clones, about 14% of them singletons. The sample holds a few counts of this clone. Antigen specificity is unknown. The clonotype was recovered from a man aged 18 to 29 with type 1 diabetes. This chain links TRBV4-1 with TRBJ2-1; 11 bases align to TRBD2. Sequencing was done on a sample of naive CD4+ T cells from blood. The chain's CDR3 is CASSQHSGRALNEQFF. CDR3 coding DNA: TGCGCCAGCAGCCAACATAGCGGGAGGGCCTTGAATGAGCAGTTCTTC.